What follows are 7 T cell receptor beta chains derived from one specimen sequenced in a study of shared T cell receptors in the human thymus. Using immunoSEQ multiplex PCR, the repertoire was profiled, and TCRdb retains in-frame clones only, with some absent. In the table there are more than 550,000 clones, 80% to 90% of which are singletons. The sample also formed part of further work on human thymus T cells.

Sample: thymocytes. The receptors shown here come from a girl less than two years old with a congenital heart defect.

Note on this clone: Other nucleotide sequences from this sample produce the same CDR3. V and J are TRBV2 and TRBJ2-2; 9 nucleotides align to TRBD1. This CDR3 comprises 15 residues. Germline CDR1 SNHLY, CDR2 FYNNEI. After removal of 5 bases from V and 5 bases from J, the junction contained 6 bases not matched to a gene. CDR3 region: CASSLQGAGTGELFF. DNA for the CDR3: TGTGCCAGCAGTTTACAGGGGGCAGGGACCGGGGAGCTGTTTTTT.

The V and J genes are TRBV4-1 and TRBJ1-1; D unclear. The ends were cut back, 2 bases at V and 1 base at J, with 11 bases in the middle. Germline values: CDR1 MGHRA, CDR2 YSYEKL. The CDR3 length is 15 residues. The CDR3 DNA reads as TGCGCCAGCAGCCAACCCCACCCGGGGAACACTGAAGCTTTCTTT. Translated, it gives CASSQPHPGNTEAFF.

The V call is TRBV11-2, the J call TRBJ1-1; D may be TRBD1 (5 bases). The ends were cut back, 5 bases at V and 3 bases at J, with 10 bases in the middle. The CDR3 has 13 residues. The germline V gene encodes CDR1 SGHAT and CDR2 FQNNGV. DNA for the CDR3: TGTGCCAGCAGCGTCCGGGGGGACACTGAAGCTTTCTTT. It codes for CASSVRGDTEAFF.

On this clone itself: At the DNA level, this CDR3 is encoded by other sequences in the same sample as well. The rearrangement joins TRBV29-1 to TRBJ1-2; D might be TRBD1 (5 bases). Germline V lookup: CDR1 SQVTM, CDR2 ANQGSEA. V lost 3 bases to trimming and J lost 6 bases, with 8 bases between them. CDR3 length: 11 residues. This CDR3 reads CSVDRGDGYTF. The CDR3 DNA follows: TGCAGCGTTGACCGGGGGGATGGCTACACCTTC.

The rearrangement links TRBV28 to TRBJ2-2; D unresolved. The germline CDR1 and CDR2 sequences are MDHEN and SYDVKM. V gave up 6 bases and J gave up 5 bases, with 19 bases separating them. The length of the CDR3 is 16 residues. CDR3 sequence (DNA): TGTGCCAGCAGCTCTCGGGTGTCTACGTTGACCGGGGAGCTGTTTTTT. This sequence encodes CASSSRVSTLTGELFF.

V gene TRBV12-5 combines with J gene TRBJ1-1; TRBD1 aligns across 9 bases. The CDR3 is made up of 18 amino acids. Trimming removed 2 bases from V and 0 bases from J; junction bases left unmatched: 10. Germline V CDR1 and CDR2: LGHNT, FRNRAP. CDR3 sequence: CASGLNLNWDRVNTEAFF. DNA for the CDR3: TGTGCTAGTGGTTTGAACCTGAATTGGGACAGGGTGAACACTGAAGCTTTCTTT.

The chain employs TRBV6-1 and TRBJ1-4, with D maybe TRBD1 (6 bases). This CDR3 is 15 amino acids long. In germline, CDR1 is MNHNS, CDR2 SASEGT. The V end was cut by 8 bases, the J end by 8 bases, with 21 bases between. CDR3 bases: TGTGCCAGCCTCTTACAGGGTGAAGGGGAAGAAAAACTGTTTTTT. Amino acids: CASLLQGEGEEKLFF.